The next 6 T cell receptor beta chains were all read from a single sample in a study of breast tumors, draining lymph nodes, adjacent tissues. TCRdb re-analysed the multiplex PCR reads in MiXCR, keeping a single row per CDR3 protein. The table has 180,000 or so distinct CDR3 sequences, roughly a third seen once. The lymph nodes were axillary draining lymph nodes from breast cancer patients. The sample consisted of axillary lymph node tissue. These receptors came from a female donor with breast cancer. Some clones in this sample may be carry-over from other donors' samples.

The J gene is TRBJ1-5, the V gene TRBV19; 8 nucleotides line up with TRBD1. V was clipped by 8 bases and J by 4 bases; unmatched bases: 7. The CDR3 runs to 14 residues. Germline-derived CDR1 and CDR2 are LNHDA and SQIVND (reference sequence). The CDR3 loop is CASREDRDNQPQHF. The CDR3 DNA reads TGTGCCAGTCGTGAGGACAGGGATAATCAGCCCCAGCATTTT.

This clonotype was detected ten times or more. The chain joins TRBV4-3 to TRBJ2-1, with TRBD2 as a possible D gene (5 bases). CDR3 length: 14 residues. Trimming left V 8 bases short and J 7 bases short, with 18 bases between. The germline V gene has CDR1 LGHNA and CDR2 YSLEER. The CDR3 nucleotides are TGCGCCAGCTCCCGGTCCACCGGGAAGAATGAGCAGTTCTTC. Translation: CASSRSTGKNEQFF.

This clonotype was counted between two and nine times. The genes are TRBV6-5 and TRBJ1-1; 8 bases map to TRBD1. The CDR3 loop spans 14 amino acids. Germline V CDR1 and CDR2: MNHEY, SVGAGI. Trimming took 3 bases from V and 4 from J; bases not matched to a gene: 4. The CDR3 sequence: CASSYTGGSTEAFF. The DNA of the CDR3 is TGTGCCAGCAGTTATACAGGGGGAAGCACTGAAGCTTTCTTT.

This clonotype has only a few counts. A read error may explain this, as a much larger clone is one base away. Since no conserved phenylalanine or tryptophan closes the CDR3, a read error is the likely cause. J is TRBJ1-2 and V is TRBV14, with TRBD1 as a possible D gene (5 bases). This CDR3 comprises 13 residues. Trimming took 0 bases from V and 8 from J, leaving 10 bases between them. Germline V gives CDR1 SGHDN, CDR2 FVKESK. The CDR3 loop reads CASSQDGGWGYTS. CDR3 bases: TGTGCCAGCAGCCAAGATGGGGGTTGGGGCTACACCTCC.

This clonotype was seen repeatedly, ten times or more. CDR3 region: CASSLGDGSNQPQHF. The CDR3 DNA reads TGCGCCAGCAGCTTGGGCGACGGTAGCAATCAGCCCCAGCATTTT. The genes are TRBV5-1 and TRBJ1-5; D unresolved. The CDR3 is made up of 15 amino acids. V lost 0 bases and J 0 bases, leaving 7 bases between the germline ends. Germline V gives CDR1 SGHRS, CDR2 YFSETQ.

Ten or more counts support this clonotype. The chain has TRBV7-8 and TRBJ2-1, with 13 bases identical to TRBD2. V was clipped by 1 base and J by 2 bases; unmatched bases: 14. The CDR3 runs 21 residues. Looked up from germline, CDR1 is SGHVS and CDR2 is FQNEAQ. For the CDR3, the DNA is TGTGCCAGCAGCTTAGAGGGTTGGGGGACTAGCGGGACTCTGACCTACAATGAGCAGTTCTTC. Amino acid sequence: CASSLEGWGTSGTLTYNEQFF. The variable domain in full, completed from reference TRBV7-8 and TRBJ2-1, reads GAGVSQSPRYKVAKRGQDVALRCDPISGHVSLFWYQQALGQGPEFLTYFQNEAQLDKSGLPSDRFFAERPEGSVSTLKIQRTQQEDSAVYLCASSLEGWGTSGTLTYNEQFFGPGTRLTVL.